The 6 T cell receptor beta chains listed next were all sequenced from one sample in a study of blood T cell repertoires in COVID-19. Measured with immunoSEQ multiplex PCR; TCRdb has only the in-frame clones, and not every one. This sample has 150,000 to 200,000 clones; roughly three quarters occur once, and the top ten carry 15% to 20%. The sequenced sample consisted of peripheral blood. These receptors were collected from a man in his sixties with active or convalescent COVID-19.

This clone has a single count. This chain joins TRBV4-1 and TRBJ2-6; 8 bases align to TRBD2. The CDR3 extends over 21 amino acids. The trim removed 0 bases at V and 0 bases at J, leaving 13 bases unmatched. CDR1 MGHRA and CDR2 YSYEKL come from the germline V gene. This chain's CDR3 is CASSQEYSRGGIYSGANVLTF. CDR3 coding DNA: TGCGCCAGCAGCCAAGAATATAGCCGCGGGGGGATTTACTCTGGGGCCAACGTCCTGACTTTC.

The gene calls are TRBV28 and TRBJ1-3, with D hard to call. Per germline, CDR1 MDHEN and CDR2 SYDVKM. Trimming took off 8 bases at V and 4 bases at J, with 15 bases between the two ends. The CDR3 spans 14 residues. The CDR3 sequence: CASSDPGRGNTIYF. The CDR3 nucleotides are TGTGCCAGCTCGGATCCAGGCAGAGGAAACACCATATATTTT.

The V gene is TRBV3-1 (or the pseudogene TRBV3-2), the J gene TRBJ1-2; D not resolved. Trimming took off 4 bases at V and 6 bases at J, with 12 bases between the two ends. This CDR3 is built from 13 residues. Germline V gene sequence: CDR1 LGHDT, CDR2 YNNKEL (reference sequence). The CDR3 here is CASSLSYSDGYTF. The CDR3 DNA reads TGTGCCAGCAGCCTCTCATACTCGGATGGCTACACCTTC.

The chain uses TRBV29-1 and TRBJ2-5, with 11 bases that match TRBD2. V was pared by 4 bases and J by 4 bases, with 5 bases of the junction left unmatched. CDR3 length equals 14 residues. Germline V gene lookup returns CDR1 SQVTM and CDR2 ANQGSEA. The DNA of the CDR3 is TGCAGCGTTGGTCTAGCGGGAGGTCCAGAGACCCAGTACTTC. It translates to CSVGLAGGPETQYF.

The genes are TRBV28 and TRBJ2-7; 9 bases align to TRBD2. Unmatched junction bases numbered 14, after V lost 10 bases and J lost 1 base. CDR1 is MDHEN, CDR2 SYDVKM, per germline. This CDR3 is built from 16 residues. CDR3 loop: CATLPGGLAGSYEQYF. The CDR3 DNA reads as TGTGCCACCCTCCCGGGGGGTCTAGCGGGATCCTACGAGCAGTACTTC.

The CDR3 DNA is TGCGCCAGCGAAGGGACAGGGGATTTATCCTACGAGCAGTACTTC. Its protein is CASEGTGDLSYEQYF. The chain couples TRBV23-1 to TRBJ2-7; TRBD1 aligns across 10 bases. TRBV23-1 is given ORF status, its function remaining uncertain. The CDR3 loop spans 15 amino acids. Trimming cost V 8 bases and J 1 base; bases outside gene matches: 8.